This T cell receptor beta chain was obtained from a study of human T cells and chemical hapten exposure. The CDR3 has 20 residues. V was shortened by 5 bases and J by 6 bases, with 37 bases between the two germline ends. CDR1 and CDR2 (germline): DFQATT, SNEGSKA (reference sequence). The time point was: patch test 2, 6 weeks after DPC sensitization. Stated treatment: therapeutic diphenylcyclopropenone sensitization with weekly scalp DPC. Blood draws came first, before each patch test. This clonotype was found a few times. As processed by the authors: Samples had a median of 95,638 TCRs, ranging roughly 23,224 to 750,000. One entry per CDR3 protein, called by TCRdb with MiXCR from the RACE reads. TCRdb's processing, not the authors' own work, is the source of the V and J calls. Altogether approximately 97,000 distinct CDR3 sequences are present, more than 9.5% being singletons, with the ten largest covering 3.2%.

This sequence was found in a woman in her thirties or forties with alopecia areata. Some clones in this sample may be carry-over from other donors' samples. The chain employs TRBV20-1 and TRBJ1-1; TRBD1 is a possible D gene (6 bases). The specimen comprised whole blood, sampled in connection with sensitization to the hapten diphenylcyclopropenone (DPC). CDR3 sequence: CSAPDSQLGRELLRGSEAFF. CDR3 DNA: TGCAGTGCTCCCGACAGCCAATTGGGGAGGGAACTGCTTAGGGGGTCTGAAGCTTTCTTT.